One and the same sample provided the 15 T cell receptor beta chains below, sequenced in a study of blood T cell repertoires in COVID-19. Assay: immunoSEQ multiplex PCR; the TCRdb copy retains only in-frame clones and omits some. The sample shows a few hundred thousand clones, 70% to 90% of them seen only once. The sequencing sample was made of peripheral blood. The receptors derive from a woman between 45 and 65 years old who had recovered from COVID-19.

This clone was recorded at least ten times. The V and J genes are TRBV28 and TRBJ2-7; TRBD2 might be the D (5 bases). Germline CDR1 is MDHEN and CDR2 is SYDVKM. Between the trimmed V and J ends, which lost 6 bases and 5 bases, there was a span of 8 bases. The CDR3 covers 11 residues. CDR3 DNA sequence: TGTGCCAGCAGGGCGGGCCACGAGCAGTACTTC. Amino acid sequence: CASRAGHEQYF.

The genes are TRBV28 and TRBJ2-3, with 8 bases matching TRBD1. V gave up 5 bases and J gave up 7 bases; unmatched junction bases: 14. Germline assignment: CDR1 MDHEN and CDR2 SYDVKM. The CDR3 has 16 residues. The CDR3 sequence: CASSPPSGTGPYTQYF. CDR3 in DNA: TGTGCCAGCAGTCCCCCATCCGGGACAGGCCCTTATACGCAGTATTTT.

This sequence joins TRBV30 and TRBJ2-4, with 8 bases matching TRBD1. V shed 1 base and J 8 bases; nucleotides not matched to a gene: 4. Germline lookup yields CDR1 GTSNPN and CDR2 SVGIG (reference sequence). This CDR3 is built from 13 residues. CDR3 nucleotide sequence: TGTGCCTGGAGTGACAGGGGGTTTGACATTCAGTACTTC. It is translated as CAWSDRGFDIQYF.

Comment on this clone: At one boundary the junction diverges from the germline segment, which might be a read error. This sequence joins TRBV27 and TRBJ1-2, with D tentatively TRBD1 (6 bases). Germline CDR1 MNHEY, CDR2 SMNVEV (reference sequence). This CDR3 has 16 residues. This CDR3 reads CASSLSADSAKYGYTF. The CDR3 region has the DNA TGTGCCAGCAGTTTATCCGCGGACAGCGCTAAATATGGCTACACCTTC.

The V call is TRBV3-1 (or the pseudogene TRBV3-2), the J call TRBJ2-7, with D possibly being TRBD2 (5 bases). This CDR3 comprises 13 residues. V lost 4 bases and J 3 bases, leaving 10 bases between the germline ends. The V gene's germline CDR1 is LGHDT and CDR2 YNNKEL (reference sequence). This CDR3 is CASSRTEGYEQYF. Written as DNA, the CDR3 is TGTGCCAGCAGCCGTACAGAGGGCTACGAGCAGTACTTC.

The V gene is TRBV15, the J gene TRBJ2-7, with 7 bases that match TRBD2. This CDR3 contains 15 residues. Germline V lookup: CDR1 LNHNV, CDR2 YYDKDF (reference sequence). The ends lost 1 base at V and 3 bases at J; junction bases unmatched: 6. The CDR3 DNA reads as TGTGCCACCAGCAGAGCGGGCGGGGGAAGCTACGAGCAGTACTTC. It is translated as CATSRAGGGSYEQYF.

The chain recombines TRBV18 with TRBJ1-1; a possible D gene is TRBD1 (6 bases). V was trimmed by 0 bases and J by 4 bases, leaving 12 bases between them. The germline V gene has CDR1 KGHSH and CDR2 LQKENI. This CDR3 spans 15 amino acids. CDR3 coding DNA: TGTGCCAGCTCACCACCGACAGGAAGGGGCACTGAAGCTTTCTTT. Translation gives CASSPPTGRGTEAFF.

This chain connects TRBV27 to TRBJ1-6; D ambiguous. Trimming left V 5 bases short and J 4 bases short, with 3 bases between. Germline V gene sequence: CDR1 MNHEY, CDR2 SMNVEV (reference sequence). The CDR3 has 12 residues. In DNA, the CDR3 is TGTGCCAGCAGTCCATATAATTCACCCCTCCACTTT. Translating gives CASSPYNSPLHF.

A single count supports this clone. The chain links TRBV11-3 to TRBJ2-1; weak D call: TRBD2 (6 bases). Trimming took 4 bases from V and 0 from J, leaving 10 bases between them. CDR3 size: 15 residues. Germline loops: CDR1 SGHNT, CDR2 YENEEA. The CDR3 coding sequence is TGTGCCAGCAGCTCCGACGGGAGCTCCTACAATGAGCAGTTCTTC. Its translation is CASSSDGSSYNEQFF. The full variable domain, rest sourced from reference TRBV11-3 and TRBJ2-1, is EAGVVQSPRYKIIEKKQPVAFWCNPISGHNTLYWYLQNLGQGPELLIRYENEEAVDDSQLPKDRFSAERLKGVDSTLKIQPAELGDSAVYLCASSSDGSSYNEQFFGPGTRLTVL.

In this sample, this clone turned up once. The chain uses TRBV10-1 and TRBJ2-3; 8 bases line up with TRBD1. The CDR3 extends over 16 amino acids. Per the germline V gene, CDR1 is WNHNN and CDR2 is SYGVQD (reference sequence). J was trimmed by 1 base and V by 0 bases; bases with no gene match: 3. The DNA for the CDR3 is TGCGCCAGCAGTGAGTCACAGGGGGGAGGCACAGATACGCAGTATTTT. Protein product: CASSESQGGGTDTQYF.

The chain combines TRBV19 with TRBJ2-3; TRBD2 is a possible D gene (6 bases). The ends were cut back, 5 bases at V and 8 bases at J, with 17 bases in the middle. Germline lookup yields CDR1 LNHDA and CDR2 SQIVND (reference sequence). CDR3 length equals 14 residues. The CDR3 DNA sequence: TGTGCCAGTAGTCACAGAGAGGCCGGGGGTACGCAGTATTTT. This sequence encodes CASSHREAGGTQYF.

The sample holds one count of this clone. This chain uses TRBV11-2 with TRBJ2-5, with D unclear. The CDR3 has 15 residues. Germline loops: CDR1 SGHAT, CDR2 FQNNGV. The ends were cut back, 0 bases at V and 2 bases at J, with 10 bases in the middle. CDR3 residues: CASSLESVEQETQYF. CDR3 bases: TGTGCCAGCAGCTTAGAGTCCGTCGAGCAAGAGACCCAGTACTTC. The entire variable domain, with the rest obtained from reference TRBV11-2 and TRBJ2-5, is as follows: EAGVAQSPRYKIIEKRQSVAFWCNPISGHATLYWYQQILGQGPKLLIQFQNNGVVDDSQLPKDRFSAERLKGVDSTLKIQPAKLEDSAVYLCASSLESVEQETQYFGPGTRLLVL.

The chain joins TRBV12-5 to TRBJ1-5; D remains unclear. The CDR3 contains 18 residues. Germline CDR1 and CDR2: LGHNT and FRNRAP. Deletions cut 2 bases from V and 0 bases from J, with 17 bases between. CDR3: CASGLPREGSPSNQPQHF. The CDR3 region has the DNA TGTGCTAGTGGTTTGCCACGAGAGGGTTCTCCTAGCAATCAGCCCCAGCATTTT.

The gene calls are TRBV5-6 and TRBJ2-3, with TRBD2 matching over 8 bases. There are 16 residues in the CDR3. V lost 0 bases and J lost 3; bases outside the gene matches: 6. Germline loops: CDR1 SGHDT, CDR2 YYEEEE. As DNA, the CDR3 is TGTGCCAGCAGCTTGGTAAGCGGGAGTGGTACAGATACGCAGTATTTT. Its translation: CASSLVSGSGTDTQYF.

J is TRBJ1-2 and V is TRBV5-4, with D possibly being TRBD1 (6 bases). CDR3 length: 14 residues. Germline CDR1 and CDR2: SGHNT and YYREEE (reference sequence). The V end lost 4 bases, the J end lost 8 bases, and 18 bases lay between the germline ends. The CDR3: CASSQGTEGRGYTF. In DNA, the CDR3 is TGTGCCAGCAGCCAGGGGACCGAGGGAAGGGGCTACACCTTC. Full variable domain (missing parts from reference TRBV5-4 and TRBJ1-2): ETGVTQSPTHLIKTRGQQVTLRCSSQSGHNTVSWYQQALGQGPQFIFQYYREEENGRGNFPPRFSGLQFPNYSSELNVNALELDDSALYLCASSQGTEGRGYTFGSGTRLTVV.